This T cell receptor beta chain was profiled in a study of blood T cell repertoires in COVID-19. Study summary: T cells, B-cell-depleted T cells, or PBMCs provided the cDNA or gDNA that served as material.

Individuals drawn from around 24 US areas were about 18 to 90 years old. What the recovered Cohort 3 donors had was two negative PCRs, clearance, or symptom resolution. The ends were cut back, 5 bases at V and 9 bases at J, with 11 bases in the middle. CDR1 and CDR2 from the germline V gene are SEHNR and FQNEAQ (reference sequence). The CDR3 sequence is 12 residues long. In the original workflow: Reference gene primers were amplified, and this amplification served to estimate nucleated cell counts. Profiled with immunoSEQ multiplex PCR; TCRdb holds only in-frame clones, not every one. That table furnishes V, J and clone size, whereas the DNA furnished D and trimming. The sample has about 280,000 clones, around 90% seen once.

The clonotype originates from a woman in her 30s who had recovered from COVID-19. The material sequenced was PBMCs or T cells enriched from blood (not recorded which). This chain links TRBV7-9 with TRBJ1-5; TRBD1 might be the D (5 bases). CDR3 region: CASSIRDSPQHF. CDR3 nucleotide sequence: TGTGCCAGCAGCATCCGGGACTCGCCCCAGCATTTT.